A single sample gave rise to the 13 T cell receptor beta chains below, sequenced in a study of blood T cell dynamics during melanoma immunotherapy. Sequencing used immunoSEQ multiplex PCR; TCRdb keeps in-frame clones, though not all of them. Of tens of thousands of clones in the sample, about 83% were seen once. Documented time point: pre-treatment baseline. Sequenced here: blood, sampled from a patient treated with checkpoint blockade. These receptors all stem from a human donor with melanoma.

This clone was observed a few times. The chain carries TRBV19 and TRBJ1-5, with 9 bases identical to TRBD1. Germline CDR1 and CDR2: LNHDA and SQIVND (reference sequence). After removal of 6 bases from V and 2 bases from J, the junction contained 2 bases not matched to a gene. This CDR3 spans 14 amino acids. The CDR3 DNA is TGTGCCAGTAGCCGGGACAGGGGCAATCAGCCCCAGCATTTT. Translating gives CASSRDRGNQPQHF.

The chain uses TRBV29-1 and TRBJ1-3; D might be TRBD1 (5 bases). The CDR3 spans 14 residues. Deletions cut 3 bases from V and 4 bases from J, with 13 bases between. CDR1 SQVTM and CDR2 ANQGSEA come from the germline V gene. The CDR3 spells CSVDPGAGGNTIYF. CDR3 in DNA: TGCAGCGTTGACCCCGGGGCTGGCGGAAACACCATATATTTT.

The chain recombines TRBV7-8 with TRBJ2-7; 9 bases are a match to TRBD1. This CDR3 has 16 residues. V shed 3 bases and J 6 bases; nucleotides not matched to a gene: 12. The germline CDR1 and CDR2 sequences are SGHVS and FQNEAQ. The CDR3 here is CASSLGPGQGGSEQYF. CDR3 bases: TGTGCCAGCAGCTTGGGTCCGGGACAGGGAGGTAGCGAGCAGTACTTC.

The genes are TRBV9 and TRBJ2-4; D not certain. V was cut by 4 bases and J by 0 bases, with 17 bases left in between. CDR1 is SGDLS and CDR2 is YYNGEE in the germline V gene. The CDR3 is 17 amino acids. This chain's CDR3 is CASSPRDSVLAKNIQYF. DNA for the CDR3: TGTGCCAGCAGCCCAAGAGACTCTGTCTTAGCCAAAAACATTCAGTACTTC.

The gene calls are TRBV18 and TRBJ2-2, with TRBD1 identical over 7 bases. CDR3 size: 15 residues. Germline CDR1 and CDR2: KGHSH and LQKENI. V dropped 6 bases and J dropped 3; count of bases not matched to a gene: 7. The CDR3 sequence: CASSLGQLDTGELFF. DNA of the CDR3: TGTGCCAGCTCCTTGGGACAGCTGGACACCGGGGAGCTGTTTTTT.

The chain links TRBV9 to TRBJ1-2, with D uncertain. Trimming shortened V by 4 bases and J by 0 bases, and 4 bases separated the two germline ends. The germline V gene encodes CDR1 SGDLS and CDR2 YYNGEE. This CDR3 has 12 residues. The CDR3 DNA reads TGTGCCAGCAGCTTCACTAACTATGGCTACACCTTC. Its translation: CASSFTNYGYTF. The whole variable domain, filled in from reference TRBV9 and TRBJ1-2, reads DSGVTQTPKHLITATGQRVTLRCSPRSGDLSVYWYQQSLDQGLQFLIQYYNGEERAKGNILERFSAQQFPDLHSELNLSSLELGDSALYFCASSFTNYGYTFGSGTRLTVV.

The sample holds one count of this clone. This chain connects TRBV29-1 to TRBJ1-1; the D is unclear. Germline V gene sequence: CDR1 SQVTM, CDR2 ANQGSEA. CDR3 length: 12 amino acids. The ends were cut back, 7 bases at V and 0 bases at J, with 9 bases in the middle. The CDR3 is CSAQLMNTEAFF. The CDR3 DNA follows: TGCAGCGCCCAACTGATGAACACTGAAGCTTTCTTT.

The gene calls are TRBV28 and TRBJ1-5, with TRBD1 matching over 8 bases. Germline V lookup: CDR1 MDHEN, CDR2 SYDVKM. CDR3 length: 13 residues. Germline trimming cut 9 bases from V and 9 bases from J; bases unmatched to any gene: 10. Written as DNA, the CDR3 is TGTGCCAGTACACAGGGGGTTGGGGGGCCCCAGCATTTT. It encodes CASTQGVGGPQHF.

This clone was recorded once. The V and J genes are TRBV5-4 and TRBJ2-1, with D possibly being TRBD2 (6 bases). The germline CDR1 and CDR2 sequences are SGHNT and YYREEE (reference sequence). The CDR3 extends over 13 amino acids. Trimming cost V 0 bases and J 10 bases, with 11 bases left between them. The CDR3 sequence is CASSLGSSDEQFF. DNA of the CDR3: TGTGCCAGCAGCTTGGGATCTAGCGACGAGCAGTTCTTC.

This rearrangement joins TRBV11-3 to TRBJ2-7; 10 bases agree with TRBD1. The CDR3 consists of 16 residues. Losses at the gene ends were 4 bases for V and 7 bases for J; bases not matched to a gene: 13. In germline, CDR1 is SGHNT, CDR2 YENEEA. The CDR3 reads CASSSYKGQGTGEQYF. In DNA form, the CDR3 reads TGTGCCAGCAGCTCCTACAAGGGACAGGGGACAGGGGAGCAGTACTTC.

This sequence joins TRBV5-1 and TRBJ1-4, with 7 bases identical to TRBD1. There are 15 residues in the CDR3. Trimming took 4 bases from V and 8 from J; bases not matched to a gene: 11. Germline assignment: CDR1 SGHRS and CDR2 YFSETQ. DNA of the CDR3: TGCGCCAGCAGCACGGGAGGCAGGGGGTTGGAAAAACTGTTTTTT. The encoded protein is CASSTGGRGLEKLFF. Looking up the rest from reference TRBV5-1 and TRBJ1-4 gives the full variable domain: KAGVTQTPRYLIKTRGQQVTLSCSPISGHRSVSWYQQTPGQGLQFLFEYFSETQRNKGNFPGRFSGRQFSNSRSEMNVSTLELGDSALYLCASSTGGRGLEKLFFGSGTQLSVL.

CDR3 DNA sequence: TGTGCCAGCAGCCGGGGCGACACCGGGGAGCTGTTTTTT. It yields the protein CASSRGDTGELFF. The genes are TRBV6-6 and TRBJ2-2; D is possibly TRBD1 or TRBD2 (5 bases each). V dropped 6 bases and J dropped 3 bases, with 8 bases sitting between them. Germline V gene sequence: CDR1 MNHNY, CDR2 SVGAGI (reference sequence). This CDR3 spans 13 amino acids.

This chain uses TRBV4-2 with TRBJ1-2, with TRBD1 matching 8 bases. Germline lookup yields CDR1 LGHNA and CDR2 YNFKEQ. This CDR3 is 13 amino acids long. After removal of 4 bases from V and 8 bases from J, the junction contained 6 bases not matched to a gene. The CDR3 loop reads CASSRSGQGGYTF. In DNA form, the CDR3 reads TGTGCCAGCAGCCGAAGCGGACAGGGAGGCTACACCTTC.